Each of the 19 T cell receptor beta chains below was sequenced from the same sample in a study of T cell repertoires in cytomegalovirus infection. The antigens of these receptors remain unknown. Using its own MiXCR run on the reads, TCRdb lists one record per CDR3 protein. The table includes 450,000 to 600,000 distinct CDR3 sequences, about 42% detected once. The sample was cultured PBMCs, taken from culture after CMV antigen stimulation. These receptors all stem from a human donor in good health (CMV status not recorded). Some clones in this sample may be carry-over from other donors' samples.

V usage is TRBV25-1 and J usage is TRBJ2-5; D remains unclear. The CDR3 is 13 amino acids. CDR1 and CDR2 from the germline V gene are MGHDK and SYGVNS. Deletions cut 1 base from V and 2 bases from J, with 5 bases between. The CDR3 loop is CASSEFHQETQYF. The CDR3 coding sequence is TGTGCCAGCAGTGAATTCCATCAAGAGACCCAGTACTTC.

This clonotype was seen only a few times. The genes are TRBV7-2 and TRBJ1-4, with D hard to call. The V and J ends lost 5 bases and 6 bases respectively, with 13 bases between them. The CDR3 extends over 14 amino acids. CDR1 SGHTA and CDR2 FQGNSA come from the germline V gene. CDR3 region: CASSPGGQYEKLFF. DNA for the CDR3: TGTGCCAGCAGCCCGGGAGGGCAATATGAAAAACTGTTTTTT.

The rearrangement joins TRBV28 to TRBJ1-1; D is uncertain. The germline V gene encodes CDR1 MDHEN and CDR2 SYDVKM. The V end lost 6 bases, the J end lost 1 base, and 12 bases lay between the germline ends. The CDR3 length is 14 residues. The CDR3 DNA is TGTGCCAGCAGAAAGACGGATGGGAACACTGAAGCTTTCTTT. This gives the protein CASRKTDGNTEAFF.

This clonotype came up a few times. Compared with germline, one end of the junction differs, possibly owing to a read error. The V gene is TRBV18, the J gene TRBJ2-1; D is unresolved. This CDR3 is built from 14 residues. Germline V gene lookup returns CDR1 KGHSH and CDR2 LQKENI. In DNA, the CDR3 is TGTGCCAGCTCCCCACGGCTAGGCTACAATGAGCAGTTCTTC. This codes for CASSPRLGYNEQFF.

This clonotype was seen once. The rearrangement links TRBV4-2 to TRBJ2-1; the D is unclear. The CDR3 contains 15 residues. Per germline, CDR1 LGHNA and CDR2 YNFKEQ. V lost 3 bases and J 9 bases, leaving 18 bases between the germline ends. The CDR3 protein is CASSHPVSYSGEQFF. The CDR3 DNA follows: TGTGCCAGCAGCCACCCAGTCTCTTACTCGGGTGAGCAGTTCTTC.

Only a few counts were recorded for this clonotype. The rearrangement joins TRBV28 to TRBJ1-2, with unresolved D. The CDR3 loop spans 15 amino acids. V was clipped by 6 bases and J by 2 bases, with 16 bases between them. Per germline, CDR1 MDHEN and CDR2 SYDVKM. CDR3 region: CASRPAQLFNYGYTF. CDR3 DNA sequence: TGTGCCAGCAGACCCGCCCAGTTATTCAACTATGGCTACACCTTC.

The sample holds a few counts of this clonotype. The chain employs TRBV6-2 or TRBV6-3 and TRBJ2-1; the D is unclear. Per germline, CDR1 MNHEY and CDR2 SVGEGT. V lost 2 bases, J lost 8 bases, and 10 bases lay in between. This CDR3 has 13 residues. For the CDR3, the DNA is TGTGCCAGCAGTTACGGTTTCGGCTATGAGCAGTTCTTC. It is translated as CASSYGFGYEQFF.

A few counts support this clonotype. The germline gene is not matched at one end of the junction; a read error may be the cause. The J gene is TRBJ2-7, the V gene TRBV5-6, with 13 bases identical to TRBD2. Germline V gene data show CDR1 as SGHDT and CDR2 as YYEEEE. The CDR3 has 11 residues. The CDR3: CASSTGLAGEF. The CDR3 DNA reads TGTGCCAGCAGCACCGGACTAGCGGGGGAATTC. Based on the CDR3 plus reference TRBV5-6 and TRBJ2-7, the full variable domain is DAGVTQSPTHLIKTRGQQVTLRCSPKSGHDTVSWYQQALGQGPQFIFQYYEEEERQRGNFPDRFSGHQFPNYSSELNVNALLLGDSALYLCASSTGLAGEFGPGTRLTVT.

V and J are TRBV2 and TRBJ2-3, with TRBD2 as a possible D gene (5 bases). This CDR3 region has 14 residues. Germline assignment: CDR1 SNHLY and CDR2 FYNNEI. The ends were cut back, 4 bases at V and 5 bases at J, with 13 bases in the middle. CDR3 coding DNA: TGTGCCAGCAGTGTAGGGTCTCGGGGAGATACGCAGTATTTT. Amino acid sequence: CASSVGSRGDTQYF. Together with reference TRBV2 and TRBJ2-3, the CDR3 gives the full variable domain: EPEVTQTPSHQVTQMGQEVILRCVPISNHLYFYWYRQILGQKVEFLVSFYNNEISEKSEIFDDQFSVERPDGSNFTLKIRSTKLEDSAMYFCASSVGSRGDTQYFGPGTRLTVL.

This clonotype came up a few times. The rearrangement links TRBV11-2 to TRBJ2-1, with TRBD2 matching over 11 bases. The CDR3 is 15 amino acids. Trimming took 5 bases from V and 8 from J; bases not matched to a gene: 8. Germline V gene lookup returns CDR1 SGHAT and CDR2 FQNNGV. This CDR3 is CASSRLAGKRDEQFF. DNA of the CDR3: TGTGCCAGCAGCCGACTAGCGGGAAAGAGGGATGAGCAGTTCTTC.

The chain couples TRBV29-1 to TRBJ1-2; 7 nucleotides line up with TRBD1. After removal of 5 bases from V and 2 bases from J, the junction contained 8 bases not matched to a gene. The CDR3 runs 14 residues. The germline V gene has CDR1 SQVTM and CDR2 ANQGSEA. CDR3 region: CSVRGRGQNYGYTF. The CDR3 DNA sequence: TGCAGCGTTCGAGGAAGGGGACAGAACTATGGCTACACCTTC.

The CDR3 bases are TGTGCCAGCAGCCAAGCCACTCCGGAGCAGTTCTTC. Translated, it gives CASSQATPEQFF. The V and J genes are TRBV7-2 and TRBJ2-1; D unclear. The ends were cut back, 5 bases at V and 10 bases at J, with 12 bases in the middle. The CDR3 spans 12 residues. Germline values: CDR1 SGHTA, CDR2 FQGNSA.

This chain connects TRBV29-1 to TRBJ1-1, with D unclear. V shed 7 bases and J shed 0 bases, with 6 bases lying between them. The CDR3 consists of 11 residues. Germline CDR1 reads SQVTM; CDR2 reads ANQGSEA. The CDR3 is CSAEVNTEAFF. The CDR3, as DNA: TGCAGCGCGGAGGTGAACACTGAAGCTTTCTTT.

The rearrangement joins TRBV15 to TRBJ2-7; weak D call: TRBD2 (5 bases). Per germline, CDR1 LNHNV and CDR2 YYDKDF (reference sequence). CDR3 length equals 16 residues. The V end was cut by 1 base, the J end by 0 bases, with 13 bases between. The CDR3 DNA is TGTGCCACCAGCAGAGTGCGGGTACTGAGCTCCTACGAGCAGTACTTC. As protein: CATSRVRVLSSYEQYF.

This rearrangement joins TRBV20-1 to TRBJ2-3, with TRBD1 identical over 7 bases. Germline V CDR1 and CDR2: DFQATT, SNEGSKA (reference sequence). The CDR3 sequence is 16 residues long. After removal of 5 bases from V and 3 bases from J, the junction contained 14 bases not matched to a gene. The CDR3 sequence is CSASPHRGGLTDTQYF. The CDR3 DNA sequence: TGCAGTGCTTCCCCGCACAGGGGCGGGCTAACAGATACGCAGTATTTT.

J is TRBJ2-7 and V is TRBV4-3; 9 nucleotides agree with TRBD1. The CDR3 is 15 residues long. Trimming took 1 base from V and 3 from J; bases not matched to a gene: 4. The germline gives CDR1 LGHNA, CDR2 YSLEER. CDR3 amino acids: CASSQGTGAGYEQYF. CDR3 coding DNA: TGCGCCAGCAGCCAAGGGACAGGGGCGGGCTACGAGCAGTACTTC.

CDR3 sequence reads: CASSPLIGHTGELFF. In DNA, the CDR3 is TGTGCCAGCAGCCCATTAATAGGGCACACCGGGGAGCTGTTTTTT. This rearrangement joins TRBV7-8 to TRBJ2-2; no clear D. With 5 bases removed from V and 3 bases from J, the gap between germline ends came to 13 bases. Germline V gives CDR1 SGHVS, CDR2 FQNEAQ. The CDR3 runs to 15 residues.

The chain employs TRBV19 and TRBJ2-2; 9 bases align to TRBD2. The trim removed 9 bases at V and 2 bases at J, leaving 13 bases unmatched. The CDR3 is made up of 17 amino acids. CDR1 and CDR2 from the germline V gene are LNHDA and SQIVND (reference sequence). The CDR3 coding sequence is TGTGCCAGCCAAGAAGCGGGGGGCGGGAGTAACACCGGGGAGCTGTTTTTT. Protein product: CASQEAGGGSNTGELFF.

This CDR3 is CASRGGLAGEQFF. CDR3 sequence (DNA): TGTGCCAGCAGGGGGGGACTAGCGGGGGAGCAGTTCTTC. This rearrangement joins TRBV6-6 to TRBJ2-1, with 13 bases fitting TRBD2. Trimming removed 6 bases from V and 10 bases from J; junction bases left unmatched: 3. Looked up from germline, CDR1 is MNHNY and CDR2 is SVGAGI (reference sequence). The CDR3 spans 13 residues.